This TCR beta chain stems from a study of T cells in Graves' hyperthyroidism and ophthalmopathy. Patients aged 18 to 65 with hyperthyroidism were newly diagnosed, with duration under 2 months. Diagnoses were established using clinical symptoms, serum thyroxine and TRAb, thyroid ultrasound and orbital computed tomography. The TCR beta CDR3 regions underwent amplification using RNA transcripts as the source. The HTBI primer set served for first-round RT-PCR of the TCR CDR3. One entry per CDR3 protein results from TCRdb running MiXCR on the multiplex PCR reads. The sample shows hundreds of thousands of distinct CDR3 sequences, around 15% of them seen only once. What was sequenced was blood. The receptor was isolated from a woman aged 25 to 39 with Graves' hyperthyroidism.

The CDR3 loop is CASSLRTKPYEQYF. The CDR3 DNA is TGTGCCAGCAGCCTGCGGACGAAACCCTACGAGCAGTACTTC. V gene TRBV7-2 combines with J gene TRBJ2-7; no clear D. V lost 5 bases, J lost 2 bases, and 13 bases lay in between. From germline, CDR1 is SGHTA and CDR2 FQGNSA. This CDR3 has 14 amino acids. Looking up the rest from reference TRBV7-2 and TRBJ2-7 gives the full variable domain: GAGVSQSPSNKVTEKGKDVELRCDPISGHTALYWYRQSLGQGLEFLIYFQGNSAPDKSGLPSDRFSAERTGGSVSTLTIQRTQQEDSAVYLCASSLRTKPYEQYFGPGTRLTVT.